This entry concerns a single TCR beta chain. This sample was taken from a study of T-cell reconstitution after alpha-beta-depleted transplantation in children. Preparing the TCRbeta library involved the use of unique molecular identifiers. TCRdb re-analysed the PCR reads in MiXCR, keeping a single row per CDR3 protein. This table holds around 960,000 distinct CDR3 sequences, roughly 29% found once. V was clipped by 0 bases and J by 4 bases; unmatched bases: 10. Germline CDR1 and CDR2: MGHRA and YSYEKL. The CDR3 has 17 amino acids. V gene TRBV4-1 combines with J gene TRBJ2-5; 8 bases are shared with TRBD2. The sequence derives from a boy younger than two who had a stem cell transplant for SCID, so the T cells may come from the graft donor. The material was PBMCs, mostly from graft donor cells, obtained 360 days after TCRalphabeta/CD19-depleted stem cell transplant. The CDR3 spells CASSQEGAGGPGETQYF. CDR3 nucleotide sequence: TGCGCCAGCAGCCAAGAAGGGGCGGGGGGTCCCGGAGAGACCCAGTACTTC.